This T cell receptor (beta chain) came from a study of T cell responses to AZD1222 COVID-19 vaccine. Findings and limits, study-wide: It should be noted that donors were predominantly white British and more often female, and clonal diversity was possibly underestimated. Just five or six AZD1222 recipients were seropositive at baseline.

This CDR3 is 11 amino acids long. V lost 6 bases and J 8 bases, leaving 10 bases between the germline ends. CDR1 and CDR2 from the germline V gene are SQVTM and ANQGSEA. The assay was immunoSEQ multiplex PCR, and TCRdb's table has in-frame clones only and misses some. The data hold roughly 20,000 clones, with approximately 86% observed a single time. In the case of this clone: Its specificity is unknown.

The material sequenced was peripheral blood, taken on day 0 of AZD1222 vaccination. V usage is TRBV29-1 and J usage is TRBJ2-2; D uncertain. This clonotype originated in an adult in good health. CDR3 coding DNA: TGCAGCGTCGTAACTTATGGGGAGCTGTTTTTT. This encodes CSVVTYGELFF.